This record covers a single T cell receptor beta chain. The data stem from a study of shared T cell receptors in the human thymus. TCRdb's table, derived via immunoSEQ multiplex PCR, lists solely in-frame clones and lacks some. The table lists under 700,000 clones, around three quarters of them singletons. From germline, CDR1 is MNHNS and CDR2 SASEGT. This CDR3 contains 17 residues. Trimming cost V 1 base and J 4 bases; bases outside gene matches: 10. Separately, the same data were catalogued under a study of human thymus T cells. Turning to that study: Across thymic and blood repertoires, the usage of V and J genes appeared to be biased. Related research described thymic repertoires that were highly overlapping among unrelated individuals.

The chain employs TRBV6-1 and TRBJ2-1; TRBD2 agrees at 7 bases. The sequence was obtained from a boy in the first two years of life with a congenital heart defect. Source material: thymocytes. The CDR3 region is CASSEGREGGGYNEQFF. The DNA of the CDR3 is TGTGCCAGCAGTGAAGGCAGGGAGGGCGGAGGGTACAATGAGCAGTTCTTC.